The text below deals with one T cell receptor beta chain. Other DNA sequences in the sample encode the same CDR3. This sample is drawn from a study of cytomegalovirus exposure and HLA in healthy donors. Primers: 60 Vbeta forward and 13 Jbeta reverse. TCRdb's table, derived via immunoSEQ multiplex PCR, lists solely in-frame clones and lacks some. The table records some 150,000 clones, approximately 85% of them present only once. J gave up 8 bases and V 2 bases, and 6 bases lay outside the gene matches. CDR3 length equals 14 residues. The germline CDR1 and CDR2 sequences are SNHLY and FYNNEI. The chain joins TRBV2 to TRBJ1-2, with TRBD1 identical over 9 bases. The material sequenced was PBMCs. This TCR came from a man between 50 and 59 years old in good health and CMV-seropositive. The CDR3 protein is CASSETDRGSGYTF. The CDR3 DNA is TGTGCCAGCAGTGAAACGGACAGGGGCTCCGGCTACACCTTC. Together with reference TRBV2 and TRBJ1-2, the CDR3 gives the full variable domain: EPEVTQTPSHQVTQMGQEVILRCVPISNHLYFYWYRQILGQKVEFLVSFYNNEISEKSEIFDDQFSVERPDGSNFTLKIRSTKLEDSAMYFCASSETDRGSGYTFGSGTRLTVV.